This is a list of T cell receptor beta chains from one sample in a study of cytomegalovirus exposure and HLA in healthy donors. The repertoire was sequenced with immunoSEQ multiplex PCR; TCRdb's copy has only in-frame clones and lacks some. The repertoire has around 50,000 clones, around three quarters of them found once; the top ten carry roughly a fifth. Sequenced material: PBMCs. The source of these receptors is a woman in her fifties or sixties in good health and CMV-seropositive. CDR3s include the opening cysteine and the closing phenylalanine or tryptophan. Each record gives: J gene, clone size, V gene, D gene, CDR3 protein, CDR3 DNA. The D gene is left open where the match is weak. Part of the rows lack a size; the others show once, few, many or a class for expanded clones.

TRBJ1-4	-	TRBV9	-	CASSVGGGEKLFF	TGTGCCAGCAGCGTCGGGGGAGGAGAAAAACTGTTTTTT
TRBJ1-5	few	TRBV18	-	CASSQGLDQPQHF	TGTGCCAGCTCACAGGGGTTGGATCAGCCCCAGCATTTT
TRBJ2-1	-	TRBV6-6	-	CASSRGSPGYNEQFF	TGTGCCAGCAGTAGGGGATCCCCGGGCTACAATGAGCAGTTCTTC
TRBJ2-2	-	TRBV21-1	-	CASSFRLAGALRNTGELFF	TGTGCCAGCAGCTTCCGACTAGCGGGGGCCCTCAGAAACACCGGGGAGCTGTTTTTT
TRBJ2-3	-	TRBV5-6	-	CASSSGDLNTDTQYF	TGTGCCAGCAGCTCGGGGGACCTCAACACAGATACGCAGTATTTT
TRBJ1-2	-	TRBV7-3	TRBD1	CASSLGTGYGYTF	TGTGCCAGCAGCTTAGGGACAGGGTATGGCTACACCTTC
TRBJ1-2	few	TRBV16	-	CASSQSDGYTF	TGTGCCAGCAGCCAATCCGATGGCTACACCTTC
TRBJ2-1	-	TRBV15	-	CATSREYHDPGMREQFF	TGTGCCACCAGCAGAGAGTACCACGACCCAGGGATGCGCGAGCAGTTCTTC
TRBJ2-2	-	TRBV5-1	TRBD2	CASSRGVGELFF	TGCGCCAGCAGCCGGGGGGTCGGGGAGCTGTTTTTT
TRBJ2-7	-	TRBV28	-	CATTNEGNYEQYF	TGTGCCACTACTAATGAGGGCAACTACGAGCAGTACTTC
TRBJ1-5	-	TRBV28	-	CASSLEEDQPQHF	TGTGCCAGCAGTTTGGAGGAAGATCAGCCCCAGCATTTT
TRBJ2-2	few	TRBV6-4	-	CASSAFVNTGELFF	TGTGCCAGCAGTGCTTTCGTGAACACCGGGGAGCTGTTTTTT
TRBJ1-2	-	TRBV7-6	-	CASSLQGLYGYTF	TGTGCCAGCAGCTTGCAGGGCCTCTATGGCTACACCTTC
TRBJ1-2	-	TRBV7-2	TRBD1	CASSNAGQGDYGYTF	TGTGCCAGCAGCAACGCCGGACAGGGGGACTATGGCTACACCTTC
TRBJ1-3	few	TRBV28	-	CASTVVPSSGNTIYF	TGTGCCAGCACCGTAGTTCCGAGCTCTGGAAACACCATATATTTT
TRBJ1-5	-	TRBV21-1	-	CASSRGRTVLNQPQHF	TGTGCCAGCAGCAGGGGGCGGACCGTCCTCAATCAGCCCCAGCATTTT
TRBJ2-7	-	TRBV7-3	-	CASSDTYEQYF	TGTGCCAGCAGCGACACCTACGAGCAGTACTTC
TRBJ2-3	-	TRBV5-1	-	CASSPRFDTQYF	TGCGCCAGCAGTCCTAGGTTCGATACGCAGTATTTT
TRBJ2-7	once	TRBV15	TRBD1	CATSTGQGGYEQYF	TGTGCCACCAGCACAGGACAGGGGGGCTACGAGCAGTACTTC
TRBJ1-2	-	TRBV5-1	-	CASSQWIRDGYTF	TGCGCCAGCAGCCAGTGGATCAGGGATGGCTACACCTTC
TRBJ2-1	-	TRBV28	TRBD2	CASSSIGSSGINEQFF	TGTGCCAGCAGTTCCATCGGGTCCAGCGGGATTAATGAGCAGTTCTTC
TRBJ2-7	-	TRBV5-5	-	CASSGEPGVNYEQYF	TGTGCCAGCAGTGGCGAGCCGGGAGTAAACTACGAGCAGTACTTC
TRBJ2-7	-	TRBV7-2	-	CASSLGSQGRSYEQYF	TGTGCCAGCAGCTTAGGAAGCCAGGGGCGTTCCTACGAGCAGTACTTC
TRBJ1-3	-	TRBV29-1	TRBD1	CSVEGPTDRGSGNTIYF	TGCAGCGTTGAAGGCCCTACCGACAGGGGCTCTGGAAACACCATATATTTT
TRBJ1-4	few	TRBV7-9	-	CASSSDSGGAKLFF	TGTGCCAGCAGCTCCGACAGTGGGGGGGCAAAACTGTTTTTT
TRBJ1-5	few	TRBV19	-	CASSRKSNQPQHF	TGTGCCAGTTCCAGGAAAAGCAATCAGCCCCAGCATTTT
TRBJ1-1	-	TRBV11-2	-	CASSLSGDTEAFF	TGTGCCAGCAGCTTGTCGGGGGATACTGAAGCTTTCTTT
TRBJ1-2	few	TRBV28	TRBD1	CASKLDRGRVGGYTF	TGTGCCAGCAAGTTGGACAGGGGACGTGTGGGAGGCTACACCTTC
TRBJ1-5	-	TRBV19	-	CASSQQEISNQPQHF	TGTGCCAGTAGCCAACAGGAAATCAGCAATCAGCCCCAGCATTTT
TRBJ1-2	-	TRBV7-9	-	CASSLYGGAIVGYTF	TGTGCCAGCAGCTTATACGGGGGGGCGATTGTTGGCTACACCTTC
TRBJ1-3	once	TRBV29-1	-	CSVEQGGGNTIYF	TGCAGCGTTGAACAGGGAGGTGGAAACACCATATATTTT
TRBJ1-2	-	TRBV7-2	TRBD1	CASSPSTGGIPYTF	TGTGCCAGCAGCCCTTCGACAGGGGGGATCCCCTACACCTTC
TRBJ2-1	-	TRBV29-1	TRBD2	CSVLSGESSYNEQFF	TGCAGCGTCCTTAGCGGGGAGAGCTCCTACAATGAGCAGTTCTTC
TRBJ2-4	once	TRBV28	-	CASSQRHGRGYIQYF	TGTGCCAGCAGCCAAAGGCACGGGAGAGGGTACATTCAGTACTTC
TRBJ2-1	-	TRBV7-2	-	CASSLAFRGTEQFF	TGTGCCAGCAGCTTAGCCTTTCGGGGGACCGAGCAGTTCTTC
TRBJ2-5	-	TRBV7-3	TRBD2	CASSPGGAGVGRETQYF	TGTGCCAGCAGCCCCGGAGGAGCGGGGGTCGGGAGAGAGACCCAGTACTTC
TRBJ2-1	-	TRBV7-3	TRBD2	CASSASGTSGVNEQFF	TGTGCCAGCAGCGCCTCCGGGACTAGCGGGGTCAATGAGCAGTTCTTC